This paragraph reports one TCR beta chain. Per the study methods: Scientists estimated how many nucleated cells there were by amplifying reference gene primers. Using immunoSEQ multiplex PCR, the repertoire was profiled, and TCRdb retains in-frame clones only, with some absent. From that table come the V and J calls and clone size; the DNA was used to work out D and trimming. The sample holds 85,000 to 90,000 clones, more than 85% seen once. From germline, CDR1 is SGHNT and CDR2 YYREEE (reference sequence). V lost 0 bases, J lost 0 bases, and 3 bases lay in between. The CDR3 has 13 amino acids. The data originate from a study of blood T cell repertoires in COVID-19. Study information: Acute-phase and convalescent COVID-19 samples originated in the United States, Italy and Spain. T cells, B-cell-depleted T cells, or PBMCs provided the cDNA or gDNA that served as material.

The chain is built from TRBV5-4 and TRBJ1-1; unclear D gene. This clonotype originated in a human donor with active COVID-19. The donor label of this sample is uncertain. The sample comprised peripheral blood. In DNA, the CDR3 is TGTGCCAGCAGCTTGGCGGTGAACACTGAAGCTTTCTTT. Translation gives CASSLAVNTEAFF.